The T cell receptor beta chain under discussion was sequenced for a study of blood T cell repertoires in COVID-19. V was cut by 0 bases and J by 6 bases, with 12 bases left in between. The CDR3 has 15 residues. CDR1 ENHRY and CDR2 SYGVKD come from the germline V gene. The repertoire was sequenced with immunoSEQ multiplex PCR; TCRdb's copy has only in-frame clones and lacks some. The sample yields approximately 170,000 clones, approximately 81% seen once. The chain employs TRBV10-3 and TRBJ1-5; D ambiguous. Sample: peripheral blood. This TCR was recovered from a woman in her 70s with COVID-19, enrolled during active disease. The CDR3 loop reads CAISESRGFGQPQHF. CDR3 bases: TGTGCCATCAGTGAGTCGCGGGGTTTCGGTCAGCCCCAGCATTTT.